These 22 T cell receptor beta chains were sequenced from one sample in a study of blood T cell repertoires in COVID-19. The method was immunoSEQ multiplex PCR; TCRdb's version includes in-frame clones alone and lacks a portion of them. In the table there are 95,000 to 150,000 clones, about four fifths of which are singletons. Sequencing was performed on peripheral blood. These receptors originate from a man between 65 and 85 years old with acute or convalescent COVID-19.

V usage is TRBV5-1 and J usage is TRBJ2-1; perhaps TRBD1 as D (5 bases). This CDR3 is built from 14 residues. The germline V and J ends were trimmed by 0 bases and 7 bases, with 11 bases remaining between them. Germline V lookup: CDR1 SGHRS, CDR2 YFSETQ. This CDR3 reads CASSLGQMLNEQFF. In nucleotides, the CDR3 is TGCGCCAGCAGCTTGGGACAGATGTTAAATGAGCAGTTCTTC.

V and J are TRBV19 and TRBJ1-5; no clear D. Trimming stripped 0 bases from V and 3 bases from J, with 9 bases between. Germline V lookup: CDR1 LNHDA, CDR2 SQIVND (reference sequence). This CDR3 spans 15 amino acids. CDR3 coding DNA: TGTGCCAGTAGTATAGATGGCAGGTCCAATCAGCCCCAGCATTTT. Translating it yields CASSIDGRSNQPQHF.

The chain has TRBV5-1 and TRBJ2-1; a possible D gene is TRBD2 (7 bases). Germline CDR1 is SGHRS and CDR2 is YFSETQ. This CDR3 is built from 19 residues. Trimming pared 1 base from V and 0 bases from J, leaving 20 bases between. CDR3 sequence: CASSLRGGPGTSSYNEQFF. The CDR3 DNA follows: TGCGCCAGCAGCTTGAGGGGGGGGCCCGGGACAAGCTCCTACAATGAGCAGTTCTTC. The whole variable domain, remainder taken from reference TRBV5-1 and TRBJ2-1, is KAGVTQTPRYLIKTRGQQVTLSCSPISGHRSVSWYQQTPGQGLQFLFEYFSETQRNKGNFPGRFSGRQFSNSRSEMNVSTLELGDSALYLCASSLRGGPGTSSYNEQFFGPGTRLTVL.

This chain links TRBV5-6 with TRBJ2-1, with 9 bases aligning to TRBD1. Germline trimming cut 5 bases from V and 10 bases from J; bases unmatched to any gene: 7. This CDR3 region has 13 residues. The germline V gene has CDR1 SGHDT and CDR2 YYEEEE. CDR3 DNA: TGTGCCAGCAGTCGGGACAGGGCGTGGGAGCAGTTCTTC. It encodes CASSRDRAWEQFF.

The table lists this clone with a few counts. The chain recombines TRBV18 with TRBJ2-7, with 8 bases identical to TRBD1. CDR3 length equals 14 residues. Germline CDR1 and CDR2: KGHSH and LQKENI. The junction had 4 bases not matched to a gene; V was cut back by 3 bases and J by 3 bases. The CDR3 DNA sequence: TGTGCCAGCTCACCTAGGGGACAGGACTACGAGCAGTACTTC. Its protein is CASSPRGQDYEQYF.

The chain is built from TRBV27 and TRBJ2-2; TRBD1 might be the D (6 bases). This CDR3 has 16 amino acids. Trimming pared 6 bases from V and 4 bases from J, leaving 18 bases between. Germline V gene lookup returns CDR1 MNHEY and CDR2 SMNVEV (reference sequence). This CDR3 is CASSALLTGPTGELFF. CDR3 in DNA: TGTGCCAGCAGCGCCCTTCTCACAGGGCCCACCGGGGAGCTGTTTTTT.

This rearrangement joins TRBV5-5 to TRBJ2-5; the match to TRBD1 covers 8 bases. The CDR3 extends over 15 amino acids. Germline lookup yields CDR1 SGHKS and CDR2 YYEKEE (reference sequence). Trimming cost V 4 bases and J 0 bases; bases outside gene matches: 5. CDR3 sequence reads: CASSAQQGDQETQYF. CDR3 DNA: TGTGCCAGCAGCGCTCAACAGGGGGACCAAGAGACCCAGTACTTC.

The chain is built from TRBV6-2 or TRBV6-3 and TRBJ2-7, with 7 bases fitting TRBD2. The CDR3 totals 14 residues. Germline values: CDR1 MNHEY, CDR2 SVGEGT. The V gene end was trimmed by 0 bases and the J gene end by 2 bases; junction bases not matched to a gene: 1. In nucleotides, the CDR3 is TGTGCCAGCAGTTACTCGGGGACTACCTACGAGCAGTACTTC. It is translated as CASSYSGTTYEQYF.

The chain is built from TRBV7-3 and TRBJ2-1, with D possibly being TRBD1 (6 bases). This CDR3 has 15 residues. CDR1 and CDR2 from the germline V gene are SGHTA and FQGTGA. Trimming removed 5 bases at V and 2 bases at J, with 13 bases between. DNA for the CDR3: TGTGCCAGCAGCCGGTCCGAGGGGGCCTACAATGAGCAGTTCTTC. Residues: CASSRSEGAYNEQFF.

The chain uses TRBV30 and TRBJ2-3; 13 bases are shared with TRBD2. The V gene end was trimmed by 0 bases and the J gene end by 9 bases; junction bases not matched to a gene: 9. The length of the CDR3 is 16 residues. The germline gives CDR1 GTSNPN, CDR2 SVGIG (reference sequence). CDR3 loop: CAWSVPETTSGGTQYF. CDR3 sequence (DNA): TGTGCCTGGAGTGTACCTGAAACGACTAGCGGGGGGACGCAGTATTTT. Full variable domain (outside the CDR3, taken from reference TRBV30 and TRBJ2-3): SQTIHQWPATLVQPVGSPLSLECTVEGTSNPNLYWYRQAAGRGLQLLFYSVGIGQISSEVPQNLSASRPQDRQFILSSKKLLLSDSGFYLCAWSVPETTSGGTQYFGPGTRLTVL.

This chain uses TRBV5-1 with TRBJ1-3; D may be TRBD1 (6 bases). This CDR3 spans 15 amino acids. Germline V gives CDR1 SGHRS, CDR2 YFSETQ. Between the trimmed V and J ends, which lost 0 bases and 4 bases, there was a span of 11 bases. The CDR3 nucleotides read TGCGCCAGCAGCTTGGAACAGGGAAGCGGAAACACCATATATTTT. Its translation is CASSLEQGSGNTIYF.

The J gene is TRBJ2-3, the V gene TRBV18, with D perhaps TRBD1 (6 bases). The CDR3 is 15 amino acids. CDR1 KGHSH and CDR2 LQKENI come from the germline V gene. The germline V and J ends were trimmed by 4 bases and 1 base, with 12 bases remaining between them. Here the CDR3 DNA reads TGTGCCAGCTCACTCCGTGAGGGGGGCACAGATACGCAGTATTTT. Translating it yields CASSLREGGTDTQYF.

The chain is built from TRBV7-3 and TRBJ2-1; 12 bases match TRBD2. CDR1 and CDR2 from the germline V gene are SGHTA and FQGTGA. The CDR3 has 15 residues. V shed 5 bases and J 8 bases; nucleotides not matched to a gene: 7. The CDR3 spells CASSRTSGDWDEQFF. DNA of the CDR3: TGTGCCAGCAGCAGGACTAGCGGGGACTGGGATGAGCAGTTCTTC.

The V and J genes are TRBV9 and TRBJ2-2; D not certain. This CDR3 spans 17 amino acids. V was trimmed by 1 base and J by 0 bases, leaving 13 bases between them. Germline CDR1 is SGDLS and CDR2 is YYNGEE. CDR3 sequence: CASSVNSRNANTGELFF. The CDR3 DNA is TGTGCCAGCAGCGTAAATTCCAGGAACGCGAACACCGGGGAGCTGTTTTTT.

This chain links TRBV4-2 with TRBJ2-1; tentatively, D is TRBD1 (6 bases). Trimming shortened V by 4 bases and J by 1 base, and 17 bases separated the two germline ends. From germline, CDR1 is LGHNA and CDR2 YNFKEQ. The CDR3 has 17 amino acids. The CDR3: CASSREGGGPSYNEQFF. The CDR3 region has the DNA TGTGCCAGCAGCCGTGAAGGGGGTGGGCCATCCTACAATGAGCAGTTCTTC.

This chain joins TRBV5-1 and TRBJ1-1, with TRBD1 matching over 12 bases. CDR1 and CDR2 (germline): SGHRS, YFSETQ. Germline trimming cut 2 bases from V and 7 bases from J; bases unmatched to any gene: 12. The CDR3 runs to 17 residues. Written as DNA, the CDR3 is TGCGCCAGCAGCTTAAGTGGTGCGGGACAGGGGGCAGGTGAAGCTTTCTTT. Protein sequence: CASSLSGAGQGAGEAFF.

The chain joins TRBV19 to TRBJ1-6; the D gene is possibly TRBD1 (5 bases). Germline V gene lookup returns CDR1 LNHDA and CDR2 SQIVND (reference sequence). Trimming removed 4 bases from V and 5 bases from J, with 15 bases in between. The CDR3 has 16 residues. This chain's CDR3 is CASSKQLRGDNSPLHF. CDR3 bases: TGTGCCAGTAGTAAGCAGCTGCGGGGGGATAATTCACCCCTCCACTTT.

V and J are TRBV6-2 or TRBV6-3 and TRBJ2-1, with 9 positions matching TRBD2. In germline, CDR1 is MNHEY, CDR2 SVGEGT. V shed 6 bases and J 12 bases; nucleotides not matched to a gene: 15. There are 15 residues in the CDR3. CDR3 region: CASSRRGGADRGQFF. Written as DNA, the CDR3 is TGTGCCAGCAGCCGTCGCGGGGGGGCCGATCGTGGGCAGTTCTTC.

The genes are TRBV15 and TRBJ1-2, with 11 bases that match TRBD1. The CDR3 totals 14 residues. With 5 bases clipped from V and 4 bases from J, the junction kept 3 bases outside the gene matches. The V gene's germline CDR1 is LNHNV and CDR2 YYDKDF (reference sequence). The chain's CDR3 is CATSGQGAGYGYTF. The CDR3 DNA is TGTGCCACCAGCGGACAGGGGGCGGGCTATGGCTACACCTTC.

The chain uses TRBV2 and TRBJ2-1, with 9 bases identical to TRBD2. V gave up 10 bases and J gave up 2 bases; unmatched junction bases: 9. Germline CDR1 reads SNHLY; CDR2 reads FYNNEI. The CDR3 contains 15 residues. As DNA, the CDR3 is TGTGCCACCCCCATTAAGCGGGGGGCCTACAATGAGCAGTTCTTC. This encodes CATPIKRGAYNEQFF.

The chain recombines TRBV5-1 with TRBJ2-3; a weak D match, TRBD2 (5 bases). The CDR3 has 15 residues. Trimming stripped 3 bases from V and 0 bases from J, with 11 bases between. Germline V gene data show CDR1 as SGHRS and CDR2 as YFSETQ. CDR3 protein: CASSYRGRSTDTQYF. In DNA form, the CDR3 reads TGCGCCAGCAGCTACCGGGGTCGCAGCACAGATACGCAGTATTTT.

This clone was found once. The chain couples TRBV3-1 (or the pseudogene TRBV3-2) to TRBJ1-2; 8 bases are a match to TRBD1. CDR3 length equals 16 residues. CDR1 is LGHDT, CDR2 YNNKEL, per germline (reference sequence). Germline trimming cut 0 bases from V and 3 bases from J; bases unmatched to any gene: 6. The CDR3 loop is CASSQDPAGGYYGYTF. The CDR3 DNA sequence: TGTGCCAGCAGCCAAGATCCGGCAGGGGGCTACTATGGCTACACCTTC.